This T cell receptor beta chain was captured in a study of blood T cell repertoires in COVID-19. The wider study: T cells, B-cell-depleted T cells, or PBMCs supplied cDNA or gDNA.

This table comes from immunoSEQ multiplex PCR, and its TCRdb copy is limited to in-frame clones, with some not included. The sample contains more than 200,000 clones, roughly 84% of which appear only once. Sample: peripheral blood. The receptor's source is a woman between 35 and 50 years old who had recovered from COVID-19.

The CDR3 reads CASSGSFTSALTNRNEQFF. In DNA, the CDR3 is TGTGCCAGCAGTGGCAGTTTCACTAGCGCACTAACTAACAGGAATGAGCAGTTCTTC. The chain carries TRBV6-1 and TRBJ2-1; 7 bases align to TRBD2. Germline values: CDR1 MNHNS, CDR2 SASEGT. With 4 bases clipped from V and 7 bases from J, the junction kept 22 bases outside the gene matches. The CDR3 sequence is 19 residues long.